This TCR beta chain derives from a study of CD8+ T cells in alopecia areata. Regarding treatment: oral pan-JAK inhibitor, 5-10 mg twice daily. RNA, once extracted, was reverse transcribed into cDNA for use as the sequencing template. This table comes from immunoSEQ multiplex PCR, and its TCRdb copy is limited to in-frame clones, with some not included. The sample includes 150,000 to 200,000 clones, roughly 66% seen only once; the top ten take about 0.94%. The CDR3 is made up of 14 amino acids. After removal of 1 base from V and 7 bases from J, the junction contained 7 bases not matched to a gene. The germline CDR1 and CDR2 sequences are GTSNPN and SVGIG (reference sequence).

The sequence was obtained from a human donor with alopecia areata. The material sequenced was CD4+ T cells sorted from blood, taken at week 24, from a patient treated with tofacitinib. The chain has TRBV30 and TRBJ2-5, with 9 bases matching TRBD1. CDR3 region: CAWSAGTGSGTQYF. In nucleotides, the CDR3 is TGTGCCTGGAGTGCCGGGACAGGGAGCGGGACCCAGTACTTC.